This T cell receptor beta chain emerged from a study of T-cell reconstitution after alpha-beta-depleted transplantation in children. Study-wide results and limits: Expanded clones from the graft, numbering several hundred, reportedly supplied alpha-beta T cells about two months after transplant.

V lost 7 bases, J lost 4 bases, and 11 bases stayed unmatched. Germline lookup yields CDR1 MDHEN and CDR2 SYDVKM. The CDR3 is 15 amino acids. TCRbeta library construction was performed incorporating unique molecular identifiers. TCRdb itself ran the PCR reads through MiXCR, one entry per CDR3 protein. This table has about 1,000,000 distinct CDR3 sequences, 25% to 30% appearing once. This clonotype has more than one count but fewer than ten. Its matching antigen is unknown. Sequencing used PBMCs, mostly from graft donor cells, obtained 360 days after TCRalphabeta/CD19-depleted stem cell transplant. This sequence originates from a boy under three years old who had a stem cell transplant for SCID, so the T cells may come from the graft donor. The rearrangement joins TRBV28 to TRBJ2-3; 7 nucleotides align to TRBD1. CDR3 sequence reads: CASTLGQGVADTQYF. CDR3 coding DNA: TGTGCCAGCACCCTAGGGCAGGGGGTCGCAGATACGCAGTATTTT. The full variable domain, completed using reference TRBV28 and TRBJ2-3, is DVKVTQSSRYLVKRTGEKVFLECVQDMDHENMFWYRQDPGLGLRLIYFSYDVKMKEKGDIPEGYSVSREKKERFSLILESASTNQTSMYLCASTLGQGVADTQYFGPGTRLTVL.